This T cell receptor beta chain was identified during a study of cytomegalovirus exposure and HLA in healthy donors. Study-level results: A list of about 180 TCR beta chains associated with cytomegalovirus was given. A missense DCLRE1C variant was associated with V- and J-gene trimming of TCR beta chains in a later analysis, and an independent cohort replicated the association.

Donors sampled were nominally healthy, though unrecorded immune exposures were likely. Concerning this clone: Its target is not known.

Both 60 Vbeta primers and 13 Jbeta primers went into the PCR. Data came from immunoSEQ multiplex PCR; TCRdb stores just in-frame clones and leaves some out. This sample has about 170,000 clones, with 82% found just once. V gave up 1 base and J gave up 5 bases; unmatched junction bases: 8. CDR1 SGHNT and CDR2 YYREEE come from the germline V gene (reference sequence). There are 15 residues in the CDR3. This receptor was obtained from a male donor in good health and CMV-seronegative. Material for sequencing was PBMCs. The chain couples TRBV5-4 to TRBJ1-1; 7 positions agree with TRBD1. DNA of the CDR3: TGTGCCAGCAGCTTGAAGAGGGGGCGAGGAACTGAAGCTTTCTTT. Its translation: CASSLKRGRGTEAFF.